This T cell receptor (beta chain) was sequenced during a study of shared clonotypes between healthy human individuals. Study context: Donor composition was a couple of women and a few men, aged 18 to 49.

Terminally differentiated effector memory CD45RA+ cells were excluded from the naive CD8 cells, which were CD45RO-negative and positively selected for CCR7. This clone was detected once. The length of the CDR3 is 15 residues. The V and J ends lost 0 bases and 9 bases respectively, with 16 bases between them. Germline CDR1 is SNHLY and CDR2 is FYNNEI. TCRdb's table, derived via immunoSEQ multiplex PCR, lists solely in-frame clones and lacks some. Among about 2.1 million clones listed, about 93% were seen once. The clonotype was recovered from a man aged 18 to 30 in good health. Some clones in this sample may be carry-over from other donors' samples. V usage is TRBV2 and J usage is TRBJ2-3; a weak D match, TRBD2 (6 bases). Material: naive CD8+ T cells from PBMCs. The CDR3 is CASSEAWGSGQTQYF. The DNA for the CDR3 is TGTGCCAGCAGTGAAGCGTGGGGGAGCGGGCAAACGCAGTATTTT. Full variable domain (missing parts from reference TRBV2 and TRBJ2-3): EPEVTQTPSHQVTQMGQEVILRCVPISNHLYFYWYRQILGQKVEFLVSFYNNEISEKSEIFDDQFSVERPDGSNFTLKIRSTKLEDSAMYFCASSEAWGSGQTQYFGPGTRLTVL.